The rows below give T cell receptor beta chains drawn from one sample of a study of T cell responses to AZD1222 COVID-19 vaccine. Only in-frame clones appear in the TCRdb table, and some are missing; sequencing was by immunoSEQ multiplex PCR. This table holds about 96,000 clones, around 89% found once. The material was peripheral blood, obtained on day 0 of AZD1222 vaccination. The source of these receptors is an adult in good health. CDR3s include the opening cysteine and the closing phenylalanine or tryptophan. D genes are given only for firm matches.

v_gene: TRBV19; d_gene: .; j_gene: TRBJ2-7; CDR3aa: CASSSRDKTYEQYF
v_gene: TRBV27; d_gene: TRBD1; j_gene: TRBJ1-5; CDR3aa: CASSSTQGGRNQPQHF
v_gene: TRBV5-1; d_gene: .; j_gene: TRBJ1-2; CDR3aa: CASSLDLRRGYTF
v_gene: TRBV30; d_gene: TRBD1; j_gene: TRBJ1-2; CDR3aa: CAWSFDPDRSYGYTF
v_gene: TRBV12-5; d_gene: TRBD2; j_gene: TRBJ2-1; CDR3aa: CASGLERGGLSREQFF
v_gene: TRBV2; d_gene: .; j_gene: TRBJ2-7; CDR3aa: CASTSGTEDEQYF
v_gene: TRBV9; d_gene: TRBD2; j_gene: TRBJ2-1; CDR3aa: CASSVGGGAWKQFF
v_gene: TRBV7-2; d_gene: TRBD2; j_gene: TRBJ2-3; CDR3aa: CASSLGIAGVTDTQYF
v_gene: TRBV7-6; d_gene: .; j_gene: TRBJ1-5; CDR3aa: CASSLLGGYQPQHF
v_gene: TRBV5-1; d_gene: .; j_gene: TRBJ2-3; CDR3aa: CASSWAGTGDTQYF
v_gene: TRBV27; d_gene: .; j_gene: TRBJ1-1; CDR3aa: CASKGPGEITEAFF
v_gene: TRBV7-9; d_gene: TRBD2; j_gene: TRBJ2-5; CDR3aa: CASSLVTSGETQYF
v_gene: TRBV7-8; d_gene: .; j_gene: TRBJ1-1; CDR3aa: CASSPFDIRSEAFF
v_gene: TRBV19; d_gene: TRBD1; j_gene: TRBJ2-2; CDR3aa: CASSIRTGPNTGELFF
v_gene: TRBV6-1; d_gene: .; j_gene: TRBJ1-3; CDR3aa: CASSETPPRAGNTIYF
v_gene: TRBV30; d_gene: .; j_gene: TRBJ1-6; CDR3aa: CAWELGSPLHF